This T cell receptor beta chain was identified in a study of beta chain features in type 1 diabetes (dated by TCRdb to the late 2010s). General notes on the study: No differences in mean age, gender distribution, total cell number or subset yield were found between patients and healthy donors. Across all samples, 107,917,701 sorted cells were examined, and cell number per subset correlated strongly with RNA yield. The study compared TCRB repertoires of sorted circulating CD4+ T cell subsets between recently diagnosed type 1 diabetes patients and matched healthy donors. Whereas all 30 or so donors provided naive and central memory subsets, regulatory and stem cell-like memory subsets were isolated from just 8 patients and roughly 8 healthy donors.

According to the germline V gene (reference sequence), CDR1 reads SGHNT and CDR2 reads YYREEE. The CDR3 measures 16 amino acids from cysteine to phenylalanine. Only the CDR3 DNA stays, 48 bases, in frame from base 1. Trimming leaves V shorter by 4 bases and J shorter by 5 bases, with the junction holding 5 bases beyond the gene matches. From each donor, a single peripheral blood sample of 95 to 150 mL on average was drawn into heparinised tubes. A BD FACSAria II was used to sort naive, central memory, regulatory and stem cell-like memory CD4+ T cells with a panel that included CD45RO, CCR7, CD25, CD127, CD95 and CD27. A purity above 98% was achieved for all sorted populations. PBMCs were isolated right away by Lymphoprep density gradient centrifugation and were stained directly, without culture. So that batch effects would be minimized, each experiment stained and sorted samples in pairs, pairing one healthy donor with one patient.

This clone occurred a few times. Its antigen is unknown. Nothing much larger sits one base from this clone, and base qualities are not available. The paper's findings and limits, for the study overall: Naive, central memory and regulatory TCRB repertoires appeared more similar among patients than among healthy donors. Fewer insertions and more nucleotide deletions at VDJ recombination sites were observed in patients with type 1 diabetes, implying thymic rearrangement abnormalities. Only small numbers of individuals were included in the HLA sub-analyses, which left unresolved whether HLA type had any influence on TCRB rearrangement. In all four CD4+ subsets, TCRB CDR3 length was moderately but significantly shorter in type 1 diabetes patients. Sequencing cDNA rather than genomic DNA could over-represent highly expressing activated cells, although activation and CD3 levels did not differ between groups. PCR might favor shorter templates, but patient and control samples were amplified and corrected together, so any skew would affect both groups equally.

All of the isolated RNA was reverse transcribed with the High Capacity cDNA Reverse Transcription Kit, so expressed TCRB transcripts were sequenced. Deep immunoSEQ sequencing was performed on naive, central memory and regulatory T cell samples, with an average of around 3.4 million total reads per sample. Sorted cells were lysed in RLT buffer and RNA was extracted with DNase-treated RNeasy Micro or Mini kits, depending on cell number. To prevent cross-contamination, every cell subset was processed on its own, while patient and healthy donor samples were processed together. The immunoSEQ multiplex PCR was used to amplify TCRB sequences from cDNA, generating 87-bp fragments that spanned the CDR3 region. Sequencing of the amplicons was done on the Illumina HiSeq platform. Processing in the source paper ran as follows. PCR bias was computationally corrected using synthetic template baselines, reads within Hamming distance 2 were collapsed, and singletons that could not be merged were discarded. Reads were aligned against IMGT to assign V, D and J genes, CDR3 length and insertions or deletions at six rearrangement sites. Within each subset, clonotype counts were normalized to the number of sorted cells before true diversity and Gini coefficients were calculated with the tcR R package. Repertoire sharing was quantified using the overlap coefficient calculated on TCRB nucleotide sequences. Out-of-frame TCRB sequences from naive cells were analyzed to stand in for the pre-selection repertoire. TCRdb limited this immuneACCESS table to in-frame rearrangements with V and J called. A share of clones is missing; checked studies link under half to unresolved V genes, and the rest is unexplained. V and J calls and clone size follow that table, whereas D and trimming were derived from the DNA. Within this sample are about 410,000 clones, with around 13% of them counted one time only. Under 0.04% of the sample lies in the top ten.

The receptor's source is a man in his thirties or forties in good health. The sample comprised naive CD4+ T cells from blood. What the cell subset or site label conveys for this sample: true naive CD4+ T cells. This chain is built from TRBV5-4 and TRBJ2-3, with TRBD2 identical over 15 junction bases. The CDR3 amino acid sequence is: CASSGLAGGPGDTQYF. The nucleotides are TGTGCCAGCAGCGGACTAGCGGGAGGGCCAGGAGATACGCAGTATTTT.